This T cell receptor beta chain was captured in a study of blood T cells in healthy people across ages. Combining a sample-barcoded 5' primer with a J-beta primer mix, a second PCR ran for roughly 7 to 12 cycles. TCRdb itself ran the 5' RACE reads through MiXCR, one entry per CDR3 protein. The data show just under 900,000 distinct CDR3 sequences, 25% to 30% seen once. Trimming removed 5 bases from V and 11 bases from J, with 15 bases in between. The CDR3 totals 12 residues. CDR1 and CDR2 (germline): SGHTA, FQGNSA. This clonotype was counted at least ten times. The sequenced sample consisted of blood. The V gene is TRBV7-2, the J gene TRBJ2-5; D is unresolved. This TCR came from a woman older than 75 in good health. CDR3 loop: CASSLPLVGQYF. CDR3 nucleotide sequence: TGTGCCAGCAGCCTACCACTCGTCGGACAGTACTTC.